A single sample gave rise to the 2 T cell receptor beta chains below, sequenced in a study of T cell responses to AZD1222 COVID-19 vaccine. The protocol was immunoSEQ multiplex PCR, while the TCRdb copy is restricted to in-frame clones and leaves out a portion. Among about 140,000 clones, roughly 92% were seen once, and the ten largest hold over 1.5%. The sample was peripheral blood, taken on day 0 of AZD1222 vaccination. These receptors were taken from an adult in good health.

This clone was detected once. The J gene is TRBJ1-5, the V gene TRBV6-2 or TRBV6-3; D gene uncertain. V was clipped by 2 bases and J by 5 bases, with 10 bases between them. Germline V gene data show CDR1 as MNHEY and CDR2 as SVGEGT. The CDR3 loop spans 14 amino acids. Here the CDR3 DNA reads TGTGCCAGCAGTTACCCGAATTTTTATCAGCCCCAGCATTTT. Translation: CASSYPNFYQPQHF.

The V gene is TRBV6-5, the J gene TRBJ2-7; TRBD2 aligns across 11 bases. CDR1 is MNHEY, CDR2 SVGAGI, per germline. CDR3 size: 14 residues. V lost 6 bases to trimming and J lost 2 bases; unmatched junction nucleotides: 3. CDR3 coding DNA: TGTGCCAGCAGCTGGACTAGCGGGCCCTACGAGCAGTACTTC. Translated: CASSWTSGPYEQYF.